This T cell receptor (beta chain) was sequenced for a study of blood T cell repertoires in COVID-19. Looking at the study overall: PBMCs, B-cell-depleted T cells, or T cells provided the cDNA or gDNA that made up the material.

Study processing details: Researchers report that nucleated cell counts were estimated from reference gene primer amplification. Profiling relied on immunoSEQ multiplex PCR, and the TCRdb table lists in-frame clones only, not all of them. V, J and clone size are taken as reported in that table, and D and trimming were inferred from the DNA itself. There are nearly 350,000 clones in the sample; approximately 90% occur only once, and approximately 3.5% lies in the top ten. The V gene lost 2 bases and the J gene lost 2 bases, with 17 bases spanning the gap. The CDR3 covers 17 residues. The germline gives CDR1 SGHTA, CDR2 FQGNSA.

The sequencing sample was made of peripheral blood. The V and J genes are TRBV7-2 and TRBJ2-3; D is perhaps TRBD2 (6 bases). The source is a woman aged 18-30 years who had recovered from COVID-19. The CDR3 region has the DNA TGTGCCAGCAGCTTAAACCCAGCGGGCCTGAACACAGATACGCAGTATTTT. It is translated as CASSLNPAGLNTDTQYF.